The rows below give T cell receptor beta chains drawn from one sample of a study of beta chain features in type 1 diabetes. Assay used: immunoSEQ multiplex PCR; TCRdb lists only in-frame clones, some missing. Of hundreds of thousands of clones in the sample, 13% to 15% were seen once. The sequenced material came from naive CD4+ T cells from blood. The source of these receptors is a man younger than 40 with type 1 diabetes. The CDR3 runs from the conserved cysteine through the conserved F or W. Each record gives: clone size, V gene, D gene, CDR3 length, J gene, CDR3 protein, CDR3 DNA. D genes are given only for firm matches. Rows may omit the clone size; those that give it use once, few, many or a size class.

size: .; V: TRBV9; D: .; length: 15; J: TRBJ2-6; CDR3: CASSVEGAGANVLTF; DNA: TGTGCCAGCAGCGTAGAGGGAGCTGGGGCCAACGTCCTGACTTTC
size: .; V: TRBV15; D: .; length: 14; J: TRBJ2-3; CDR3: CATRRGQGTDTQYF; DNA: TGTGCCACTCGAAGGGGTCAGGGCACAGATACGCAGTATTTT
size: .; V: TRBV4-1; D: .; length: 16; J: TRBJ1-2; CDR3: CASSQPTRGRTYGYTF; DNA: TGCGCCAGCAGCCAACCGACCAGGGGTAGGACGTATGGCTACACCTTC
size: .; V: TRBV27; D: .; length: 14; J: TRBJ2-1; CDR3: CASSYRTGRDEQFF; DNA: TGTGCCAGCAGTTATCGGACAGGGAGGGATGAGCAGTTCTTC
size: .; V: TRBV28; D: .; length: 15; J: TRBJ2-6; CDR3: CASSFGGAGANVLTF; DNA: TGTGCCAGCAGTTTTGGGGGCGCTGGGGCCAACGTCCTGACTTTC
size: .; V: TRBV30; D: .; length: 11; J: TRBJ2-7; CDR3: CAWSSRYEQYF; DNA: TGTGCCTGGAGTTCCCGCTACGAGCAGTACTTC
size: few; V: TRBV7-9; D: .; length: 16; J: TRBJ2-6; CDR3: CASSNQKSSGANVLTF; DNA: TGTGCCAGCAGCAACCAAAAGAGCTCTGGGGCCAACGTCCTGACTTTC
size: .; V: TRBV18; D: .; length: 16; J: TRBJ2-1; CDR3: CASSPPSGNSYNEQFF; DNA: TGTGCCAGCTCACCTCCCTCCGGGAATTCGTACAATGAGCAGTTCTTC
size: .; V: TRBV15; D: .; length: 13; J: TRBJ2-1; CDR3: CATTPGRTPGQFF; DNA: TGTGCCACCACCCCAGGAAGGACTCCGGGGCAGTTCTTC
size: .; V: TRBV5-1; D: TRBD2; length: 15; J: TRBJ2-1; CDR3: CASSRGLAGMNEQFF; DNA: TGCGCCAGCAGCCGGGGACTAGCGGGGATGAATGAGCAGTTCTTC
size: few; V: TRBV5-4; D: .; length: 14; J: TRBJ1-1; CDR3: CASSSGRGNTEAFF; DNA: TGTGCCAGCAGCTCGGGGCGGGGGAACACTGAAGCTTTCTTT
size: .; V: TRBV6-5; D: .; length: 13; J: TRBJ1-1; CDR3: CASSPPGLGEAFF; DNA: TGTGCCAGCAGCCCGCCGGGTCTGGGTGAAGCTTTCTTT
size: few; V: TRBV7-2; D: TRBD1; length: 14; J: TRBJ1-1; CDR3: CASRFTQGAFEAFF; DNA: TGTGCCAGCAGGTTTACTCAGGGGGCGTTTGAAGCTTTCTTT
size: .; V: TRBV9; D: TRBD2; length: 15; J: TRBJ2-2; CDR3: CASSLMGLVDGELFF; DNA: TGTGCCAGCAGCCTTATGGGACTAGTAGACGGGGAGCTGTTTTTT
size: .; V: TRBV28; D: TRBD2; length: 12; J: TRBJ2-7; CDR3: CASELAGGVQYF; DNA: TGTGCCAGCGAACTAGCGGGAGGGGTGCAGTACTTC
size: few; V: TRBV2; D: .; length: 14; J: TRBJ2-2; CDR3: CASSGDRNTGELFF; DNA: TGTGCCAGCAGTGGCGACAGGAACACCGGGGAGCTGTTTTTT
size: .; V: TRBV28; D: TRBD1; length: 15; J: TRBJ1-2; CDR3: CASSLLGQGKRGYTF; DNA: TGTGCCAGCAGTTTACTGGGACAGGGGAAGCGGGGCTACACCTTC
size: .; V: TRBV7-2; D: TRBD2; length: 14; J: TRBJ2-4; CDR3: CASSFVLAGGGWYF; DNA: TGTGCCAGCAGCTTTGTCCTAGCGGGAGGGGGGTGGTACTTC
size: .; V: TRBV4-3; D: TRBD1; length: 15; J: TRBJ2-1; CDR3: CASSHGTGSYNEQFF; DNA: TGCGCCAGCAGCCATGGGACAGGTTCCTACAATGAGCAGTTCTTC
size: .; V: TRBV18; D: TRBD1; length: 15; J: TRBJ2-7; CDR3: CASSPRDSSTTEQYF; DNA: TGTGCCAGCTCACCTAGGGACAGCTCAACTACCGAGCAGTACTTC
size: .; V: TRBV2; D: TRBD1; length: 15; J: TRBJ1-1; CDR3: CASREGQNMNTEAFF; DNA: TGTGCCAGCAGGGAGGGACAGAACATGAACACTGAAGCTTTCTTT
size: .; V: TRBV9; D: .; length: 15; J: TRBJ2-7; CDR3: CASSVGTGASYEQYF; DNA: TGTGCCAGCAGCGTAGGAACGGGAGCGTCCTACGAGCAGTACTTC
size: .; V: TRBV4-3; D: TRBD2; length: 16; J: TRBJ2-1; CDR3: CASSRIGTSGTREQFF; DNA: TGCGCCAGCAGCCGAATCGGGACTAGCGGGACGCGTGAGCAGTTCTTC
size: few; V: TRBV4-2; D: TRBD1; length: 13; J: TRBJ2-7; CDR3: CASSPDRVGEQYF; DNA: TGTGCCAGCAGCCCTGACAGGGTCGGGGAGCAGTACTTC
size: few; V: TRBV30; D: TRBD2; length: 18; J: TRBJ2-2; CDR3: CAWSPAGVAGGIAGELFF; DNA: TGTGCCTGGAGCCCCGCAGGTGTAGCGGGAGGGATAGCCGGGGAGCTGTTTTTT
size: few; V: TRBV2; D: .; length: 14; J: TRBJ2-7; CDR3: CASSDITSGYEQYF; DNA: TGTGCCAGCAGTGATATTACTAGTGGGTACGAGCAGTACTTC
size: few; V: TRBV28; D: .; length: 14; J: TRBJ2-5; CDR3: CATSFGGGLETQYF; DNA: TGTGCCACCTCGTTCGGAGGGGGCTTAGAGACCCAGTACTTC
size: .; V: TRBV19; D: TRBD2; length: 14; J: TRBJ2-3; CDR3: CASLKSGSTDTQYF; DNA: TGTGCCAGTCTAAAAAGCGGGAGTACAGATACGCAGTATTTT
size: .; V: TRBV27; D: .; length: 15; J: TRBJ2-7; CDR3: CASRQAAGLSYEQYF; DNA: TGTGCCAGCAGACAAGCAGCGGGTCTCTCCTACGAGCAGTACTTC
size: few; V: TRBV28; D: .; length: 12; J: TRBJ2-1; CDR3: CASGAGMNEQFF; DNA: TGTGCCAGCGGTGCGGGAATGAATGAGCAGTTCTTC
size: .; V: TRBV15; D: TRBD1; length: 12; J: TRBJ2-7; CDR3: CATSIRGREQYF; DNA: TGTGCCACCAGCATCAGGGGGCGCGAGCAGTACTTC
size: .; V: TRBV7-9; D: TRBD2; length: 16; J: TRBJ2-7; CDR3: CASSSFGTSGRAEQYF; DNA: TGTGCCAGCAGCAGCTTCGGGACTAGCGGGAGGGCCGAGCAGTACTTC
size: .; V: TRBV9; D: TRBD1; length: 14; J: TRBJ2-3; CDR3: CATSGTGASDTQYF; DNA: TGTGCCACCTCCGGGACAGGCGCCTCAGATACGCAGTATTTT
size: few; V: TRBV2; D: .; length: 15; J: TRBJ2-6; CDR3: CASSEGQAGANVLTF; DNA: TGTGCCAGCAGTGAGGGCCAGGCTGGGGCCAACGTCCTGACTTTC
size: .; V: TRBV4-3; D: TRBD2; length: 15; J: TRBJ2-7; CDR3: CASSQGLAGTYEQYF; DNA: TGCGCCAGCAGCCAAGGACTAGCGGGAACCTACGAGCAGTACTTC
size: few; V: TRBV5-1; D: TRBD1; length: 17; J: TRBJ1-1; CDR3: CASSLSPGQGSNTEAFF; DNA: TGCGCCAGCAGCTTGTCCCCGGGACAGGGATCCAACACTGAAGCTTTCTTT
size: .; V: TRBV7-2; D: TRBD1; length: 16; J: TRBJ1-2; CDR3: CASSSMTGRANYGYTF; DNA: TGTGCCAGCAGCTCGATGACAGGGCGAGCTAACTATGGCTACACCTTC
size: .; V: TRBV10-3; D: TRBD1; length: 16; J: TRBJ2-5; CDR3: CAISPTPTGEGETQYF; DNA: TGTGCCATCAGTCCTACACCTACAGGGGAAGGAGAGACCCAGTACTTC
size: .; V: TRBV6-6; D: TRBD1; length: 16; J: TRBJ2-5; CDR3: CASSWSPGQGFETQYF; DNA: TGTGCCAGCAGTTGGAGCCCGGGACAGGGTTTCGAGACCCAGTACTTC
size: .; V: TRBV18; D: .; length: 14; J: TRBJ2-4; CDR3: CASSGDRVKNIQYF; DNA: TGTGCCAGCTCAGGAGACAGAGTCAAAAACATTCAGTACTTC
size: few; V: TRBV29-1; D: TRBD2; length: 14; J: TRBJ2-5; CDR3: CSVGLAPQWETQYF; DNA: TGCAGCGTTGGACTAGCGCCTCAGTGGGAGACCCAGTACTTC
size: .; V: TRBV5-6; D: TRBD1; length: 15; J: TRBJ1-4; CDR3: CASSSPGTGDEKLFF; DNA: TGTGCCAGCAGCTCCCCCGGGACAGGGGATGAAAAACTGTTTTTT
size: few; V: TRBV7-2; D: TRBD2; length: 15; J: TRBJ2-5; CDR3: CASSLNRAGGETQYF; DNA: TGTGCCAGCAGCTTAAACCGGGCGGGAGGAGAGACCCAGTACTTC
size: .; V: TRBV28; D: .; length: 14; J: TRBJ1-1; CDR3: CASSLLRQYPEAFF; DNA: TGTGCCAGCAGTTTACTGCGACAGTATCCTGAAGCTTTCTTT